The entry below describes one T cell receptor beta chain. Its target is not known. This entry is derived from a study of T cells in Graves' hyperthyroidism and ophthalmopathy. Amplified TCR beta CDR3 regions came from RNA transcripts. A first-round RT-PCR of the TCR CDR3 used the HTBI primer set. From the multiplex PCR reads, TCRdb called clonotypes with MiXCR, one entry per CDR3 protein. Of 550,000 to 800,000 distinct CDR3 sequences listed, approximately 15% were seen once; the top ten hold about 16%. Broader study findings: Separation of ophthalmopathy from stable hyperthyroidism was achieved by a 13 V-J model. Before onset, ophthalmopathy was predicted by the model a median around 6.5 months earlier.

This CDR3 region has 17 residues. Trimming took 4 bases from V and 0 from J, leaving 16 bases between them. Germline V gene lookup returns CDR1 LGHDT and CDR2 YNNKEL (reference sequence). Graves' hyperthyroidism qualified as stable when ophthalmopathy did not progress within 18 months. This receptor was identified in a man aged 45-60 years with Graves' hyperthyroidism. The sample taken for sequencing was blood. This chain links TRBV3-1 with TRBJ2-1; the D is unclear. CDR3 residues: CASSPFRTVSSYNEQFF. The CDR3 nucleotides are TGTGCCAGCAGCCCATTCCGGACGGTGAGCTCCTACAATGAGCAGTTCTTC.